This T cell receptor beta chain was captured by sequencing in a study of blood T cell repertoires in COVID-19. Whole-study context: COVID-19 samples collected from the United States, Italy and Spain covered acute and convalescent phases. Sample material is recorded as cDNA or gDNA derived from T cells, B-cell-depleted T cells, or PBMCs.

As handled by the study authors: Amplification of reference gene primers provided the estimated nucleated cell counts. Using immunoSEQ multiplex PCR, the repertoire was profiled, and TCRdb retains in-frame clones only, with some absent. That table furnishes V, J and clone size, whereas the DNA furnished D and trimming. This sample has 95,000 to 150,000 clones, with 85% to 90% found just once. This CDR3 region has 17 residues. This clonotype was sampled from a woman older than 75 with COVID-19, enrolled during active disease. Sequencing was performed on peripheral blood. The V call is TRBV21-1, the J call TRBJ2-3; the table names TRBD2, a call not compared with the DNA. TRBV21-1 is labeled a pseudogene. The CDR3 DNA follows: TGTGCCAGCAGCAAGGGGACTAGCGGGGACTTCACAGATACGCAGTATTTT. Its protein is CASSKGTSGDFTDTQYF.